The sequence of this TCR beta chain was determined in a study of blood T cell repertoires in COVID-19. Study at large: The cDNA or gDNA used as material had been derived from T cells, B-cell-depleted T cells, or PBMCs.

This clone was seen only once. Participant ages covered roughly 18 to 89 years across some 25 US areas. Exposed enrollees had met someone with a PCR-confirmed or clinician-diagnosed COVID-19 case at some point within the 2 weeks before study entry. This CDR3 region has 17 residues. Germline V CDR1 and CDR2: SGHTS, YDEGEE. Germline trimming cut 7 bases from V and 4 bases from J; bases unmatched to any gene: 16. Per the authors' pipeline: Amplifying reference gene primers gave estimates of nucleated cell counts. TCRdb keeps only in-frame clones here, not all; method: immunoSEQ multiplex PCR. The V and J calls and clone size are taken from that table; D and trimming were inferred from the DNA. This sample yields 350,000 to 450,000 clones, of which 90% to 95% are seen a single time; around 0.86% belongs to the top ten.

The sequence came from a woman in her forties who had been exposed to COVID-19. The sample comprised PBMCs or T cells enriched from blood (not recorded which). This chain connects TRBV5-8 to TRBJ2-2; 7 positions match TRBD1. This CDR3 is CASEGGKGAIGTGELFF. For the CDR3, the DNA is TGTGCCAGCGAGGGCGGAAAGGGGGCGATTGGCACCGGGGAGCTGTTTTTT.